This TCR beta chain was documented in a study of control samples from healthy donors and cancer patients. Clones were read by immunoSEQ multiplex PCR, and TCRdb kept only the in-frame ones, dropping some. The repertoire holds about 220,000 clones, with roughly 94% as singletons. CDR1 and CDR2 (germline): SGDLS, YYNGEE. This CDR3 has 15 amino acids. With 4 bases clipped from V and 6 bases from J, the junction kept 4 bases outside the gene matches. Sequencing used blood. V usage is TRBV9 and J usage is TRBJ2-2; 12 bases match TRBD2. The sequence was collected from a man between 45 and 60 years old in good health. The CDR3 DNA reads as TGTGCCAGCAGCCCTAGCGGGGGGGCCGCCGGGGAGCTGTTTTTT. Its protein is CASSPSGGAAGELFF.